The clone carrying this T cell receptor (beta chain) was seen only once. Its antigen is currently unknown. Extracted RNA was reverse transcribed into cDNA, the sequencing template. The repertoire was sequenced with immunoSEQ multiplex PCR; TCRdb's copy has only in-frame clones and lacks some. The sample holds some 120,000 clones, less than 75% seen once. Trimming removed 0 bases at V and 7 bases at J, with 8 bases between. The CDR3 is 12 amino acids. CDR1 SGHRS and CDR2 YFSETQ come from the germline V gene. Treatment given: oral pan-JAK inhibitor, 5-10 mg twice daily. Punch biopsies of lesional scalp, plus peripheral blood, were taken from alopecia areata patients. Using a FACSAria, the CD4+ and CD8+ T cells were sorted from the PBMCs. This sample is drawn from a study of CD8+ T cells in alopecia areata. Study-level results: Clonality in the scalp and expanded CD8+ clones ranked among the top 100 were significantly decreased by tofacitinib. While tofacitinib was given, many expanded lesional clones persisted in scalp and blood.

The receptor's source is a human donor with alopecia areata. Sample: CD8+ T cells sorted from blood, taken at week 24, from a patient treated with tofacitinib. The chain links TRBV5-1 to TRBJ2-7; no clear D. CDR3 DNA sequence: TGCGCCAGCAGCTTGGGCGGTTGGGAGCAGTACTTC. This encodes CASSLGGWEQYF.